This T cell receptor (beta chain) was profiled in a study of blood T cell repertoires in COVID-19. Data came from immunoSEQ multiplex PCR; TCRdb stores just in-frame clones and leaves some out. The sample yields roughly 230,000 clones, around 85% seen once. Germline assignment: CDR1 SGHRS and CDR2 YFSETQ. The CDR3 consists of 17 residues. A remark on this clone: Relative to the germline gene, one junction end is altered; a read error may explain this. This specimen includes other DNA sequences encoding the same CDR3.

The sequence was collected from a woman older than 75 with acute or convalescent COVID-19. What was sequenced was peripheral blood. The chain joins TRBV5-1 to TRBJ1-6; D ambiguous. This CDR3 is CASSFSGRSSTNSPLHF. CDR3 sequence (DNA): TGCGCTAGCAGCTTTTCGGGAAGGTCATCGACTAATTCACCCCTCCACTTT.